Following are 2 T cell receptor beta chains from one sample sequenced in a study of blood T cell repertoires in COVID-19. Generated by immunoSEQ multiplex PCR, the TCRdb table keeps only in-frame clones and is missing some. The table records 200,000 to 300,000 clones, 83% of them present only once. Sequenced: peripheral blood. Source of these receptors: a human donor in a cohort sampled during active COVID-19.

J is TRBJ2-1 and V is TRBV13; a possible D gene is TRBD2 (5 bases). The CDR3 covers 17 residues. The V gene's germline CDR1 is PRHDT and CDR2 FYEKMQ (reference sequence). Trimming stripped 1 base from V and 0 bases from J, with 13 bases between. Here the CDR3 DNA reads TGTGCCAGCAGCTTAGTGTCTAGCCCAAGCTCCTACAATGAGCAGTTCTTC. Translated: CASSLVSSPSSYNEQFF.

The V gene is TRBV24-1, the J gene TRBJ2-3; D is possibly TRBD1 (5 bases). V gave up 9 bases and J gave up 3 bases, with 9 bases separating them. CDR3 length: 12 amino acids. The V gene's germline CDR1 is KGHDR and CDR2 SFDVKD. CDR3 amino acids: CATAPGTDTQYF. The CDR3 nucleotides are TGTGCCACCGCCCCAGGGACAGATACGCAGTATTTT.